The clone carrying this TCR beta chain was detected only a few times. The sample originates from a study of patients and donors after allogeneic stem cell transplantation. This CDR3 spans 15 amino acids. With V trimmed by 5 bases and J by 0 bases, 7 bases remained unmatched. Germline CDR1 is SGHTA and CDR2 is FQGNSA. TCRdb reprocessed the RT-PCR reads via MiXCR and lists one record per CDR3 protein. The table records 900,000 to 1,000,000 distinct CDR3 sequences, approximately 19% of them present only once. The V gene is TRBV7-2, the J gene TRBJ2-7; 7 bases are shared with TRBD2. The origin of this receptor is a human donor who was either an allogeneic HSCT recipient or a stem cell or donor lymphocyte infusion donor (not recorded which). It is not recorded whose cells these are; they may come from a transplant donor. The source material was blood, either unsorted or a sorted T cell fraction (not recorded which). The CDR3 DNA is TGTGCCAGCAGCCCTGGGAGCGGGGCCTCCTACGAGCAGTACTTC. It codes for CASSPGSGASYEQYF. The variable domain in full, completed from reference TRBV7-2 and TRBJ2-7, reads GAGVSQSPSNKVTEKGKDVELRCDPISGHTALYWYRQSLGQGLEFLIYFQGNSAPDKSGLPSDRFSAERTGGSVSTLTIQRTQQEDSAVYLCASSPGSGASYEQYFGPGTRLTVT.